This T cell receptor beta chain comes out of a study of CD8 T cells in Susac syndrome. RNA was extracted with the RNeasy kit, and a quantity of about 0.45 to 1 ug was reverse transcribed using random hexamers. Amplification of the TCR beta CDR3 was carried out by immunoSEQ multiplex PCR, which spanned a total of 54 Vbeta and 13 Jbeta segments. MiXCR, applied by TCRdb to the immunoSEQ multiplex PCR reads, yields one record per CDR3 protein. The sample yields about 130,000 distinct CDR3 sequences, roughly 96% seen once. CDR3 length: 12 residues. J was trimmed by 10 bases and V by 3 bases; bases with no gene match: 3. The V gene's germline CDR1 is KGHSH and CDR2 LQKENI. High-throughput TCR beta sequencing covered peripheral CD8+ and CD4+ T cells. Healthy donors formed controls matched for age and sex. Negative isolation was used for CD8+ and CD4+ T cells and FACS enrichment for TEMRA cells.

This TCR was recovered from a human donor in good health. V gene TRBV18 combines with J gene TRBJ2-1; TRBD2 matches at 7 bases. The sample consisted of CD4+ T cells from PBMCs. The CDR3 region is CASSPQGGEQFF. CDR3 DNA sequence: TGTGCCAGCTCACCCCAGGGAGGGGAGCAGTTCTTC. The whole variable domain, filled in from reference TRBV18 and TRBJ2-1, reads NAGVMQNPRHLVRRRGQEARLRCSPMKGHSHVYWYRQLPEEGLKFMVYLQKENIIDESGMPKERFSAEFPKEGPSILRIQQVVRGDSAAYFCASSPQGGEQFFGPGTRLTVL.